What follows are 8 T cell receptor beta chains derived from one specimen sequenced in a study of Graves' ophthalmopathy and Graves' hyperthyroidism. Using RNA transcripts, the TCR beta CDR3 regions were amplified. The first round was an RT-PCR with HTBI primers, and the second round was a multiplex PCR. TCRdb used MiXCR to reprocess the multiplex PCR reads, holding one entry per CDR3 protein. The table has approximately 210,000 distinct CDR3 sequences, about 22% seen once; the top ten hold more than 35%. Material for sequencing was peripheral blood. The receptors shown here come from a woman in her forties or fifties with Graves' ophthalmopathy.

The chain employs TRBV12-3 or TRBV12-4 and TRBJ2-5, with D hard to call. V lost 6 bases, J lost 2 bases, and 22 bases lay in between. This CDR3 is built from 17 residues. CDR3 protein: CASSFNVQSLLQETQYF. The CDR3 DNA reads TGTGCCAGCAGCTTTAATGTACAGTCGCTATTACAAGAGACCCAGTACTTC.

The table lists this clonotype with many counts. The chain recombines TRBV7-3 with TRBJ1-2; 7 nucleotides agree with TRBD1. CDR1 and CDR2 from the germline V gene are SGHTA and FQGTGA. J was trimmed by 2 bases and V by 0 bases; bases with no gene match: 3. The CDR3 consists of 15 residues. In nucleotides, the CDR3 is TGTGCCAGCAGCTTAACGAGGGACAGCAACTATGGCTACACCTTC. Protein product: CASSLTRDSNYGYTF.

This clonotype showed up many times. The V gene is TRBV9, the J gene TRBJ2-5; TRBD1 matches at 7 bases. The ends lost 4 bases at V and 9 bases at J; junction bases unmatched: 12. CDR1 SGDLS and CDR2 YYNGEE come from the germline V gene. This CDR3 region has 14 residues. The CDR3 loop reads CASSPRTGIGAQYF. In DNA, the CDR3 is TGTGCCAGCAGCCCACGGACAGGCATCGGGGCCCAGTACTTC.

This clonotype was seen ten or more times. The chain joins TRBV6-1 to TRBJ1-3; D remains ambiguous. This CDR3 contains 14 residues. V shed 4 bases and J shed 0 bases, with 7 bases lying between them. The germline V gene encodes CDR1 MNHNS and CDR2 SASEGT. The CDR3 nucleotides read TGTGCCAGCAGTGGAGGCTACTCTGGAAACACCATATATTTT. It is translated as CASSGGYSGNTIYF.

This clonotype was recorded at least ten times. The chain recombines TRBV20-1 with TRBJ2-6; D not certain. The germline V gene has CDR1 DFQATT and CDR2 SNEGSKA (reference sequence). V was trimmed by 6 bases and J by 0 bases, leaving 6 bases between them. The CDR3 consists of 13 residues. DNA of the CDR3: TGCAGTGCCGTTAGCTCTGGGGCCAACGTCCTGACTTTC. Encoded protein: CSAVSSGANVLTF.

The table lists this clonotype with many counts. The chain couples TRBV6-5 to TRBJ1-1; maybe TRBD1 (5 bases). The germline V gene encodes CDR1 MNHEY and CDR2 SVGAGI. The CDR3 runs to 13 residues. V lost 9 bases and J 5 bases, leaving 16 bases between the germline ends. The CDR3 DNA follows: TGTGCCAGTTTTAAGGGGCTAGGGACTGAAGCTTTCTTT. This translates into CASFKGLGTEAFF.

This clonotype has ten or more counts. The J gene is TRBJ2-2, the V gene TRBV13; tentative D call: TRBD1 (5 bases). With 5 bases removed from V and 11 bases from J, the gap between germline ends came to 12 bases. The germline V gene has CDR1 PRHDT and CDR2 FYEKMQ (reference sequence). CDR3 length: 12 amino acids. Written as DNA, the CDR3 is TGTGCCAGCAGCCCCAGGGTCGGTGAGCTGTTTTTT. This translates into CASSPRVGELFF.

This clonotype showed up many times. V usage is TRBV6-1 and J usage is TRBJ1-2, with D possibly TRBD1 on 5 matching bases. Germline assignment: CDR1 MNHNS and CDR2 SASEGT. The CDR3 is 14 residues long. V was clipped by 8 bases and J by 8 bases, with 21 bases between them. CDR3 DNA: TGTGCCAGCGGTCCTAGGGACCCCGAGGGCGGCTACACCTTC. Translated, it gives CASGPRDPEGGYTF.